The TCR beta chain under discussion was sequenced for a study of blood T cell repertoires in COVID-19. Background on the study: Donors in the United States, Italy and Spain gave samples during acute or convalescent COVID-19. PBMCs, B-cell-depleted T cells, or T cells provided the cDNA or gDNA that made up the material.

Authors' data handling: It was from reference gene primer amplification that nucleated cell counts were estimated. TCRdb keeps only in-frame clones here, not all; method: immunoSEQ multiplex PCR. The V and J calls and clone size were taken over from that table, and D and trimming were inferred from the DNA. The sample has tens of thousands of clones; roughly 83% are singletons. Per germline, CDR1 MDHEN and CDR2 SYDVKM. This CDR3 contains 13 residues. V dropped 2 bases and J dropped 4 bases, with 6 bases sitting between them. Sequenced sample: peripheral blood. The TCR was taken from a man at least 80 years old with acute or convalescent COVID-19. The chain recombines TRBV28 with TRBJ2-1, with D possibly matching TRBD2 (6 bases). DNA for the CDR3: TGTGCCAGCAGTTTAGGGGGGTACAATGAGCAGTTCTTC. Protein product: CASSLGGYNEQFF.